This entry lists 27 T cell receptor beta chains sequenced from one sample in a study of cytomegalovirus exposure and HLA in healthy donors. Primers for the PCR totalled 60 Vbeta and 13 Jbeta. Profiling relied on immunoSEQ multiplex PCR, and the TCRdb table lists in-frame clones only, not all of them. The table shows approximately 100,000 clones, with 80% to 85% occurring only once. Material for sequencing was PBMCs. Receptors were obtained from a man in his forties or fifties in good health and CMV-seronegative.

This clone was detected only a few times. The chain is built from TRBV28 and TRBJ1-5; D possibly corresponds to TRBD1 (6 bases). Per the germline V gene, CDR1 is MDHEN and CDR2 is SYDVKM. The CDR3 extends over 15 amino acids. The V gene lost 6 bases and the J gene lost 9 bases, with 21 bases spanning the gap. The chain's CDR3 is CASSWGQTDQSPQHF. The CDR3 region has the DNA TGTGCCAGCAGCTGGGGACAAACGGATCAGTCGCCCCAGCATTTT.

This clone occurred once. This sequence joins TRBV6-5 and TRBJ1-3; the D gene is possibly TRBD1 (5 bases). Trimming removed 4 bases at V and 0 bases at J, with 10 bases between. This CDR3 is built from 15 residues. The germline V gene encodes CDR1 MNHEY and CDR2 SVGAGI. The CDR3 DNA sequence: TGTGCCAGCAGTTTGACAGCCAGCTCTGGAAACACCATATATTTT. Amino acid sequence: CASSLTASSGNTIYF.

The genes are TRBV7-8 and TRBJ1-3; TRBD1 matches at 8 bases. V shed 3 bases and J 3 bases; nucleotides not matched to a gene: 4. CDR3 length: 15 amino acids. Germline CDR1 and CDR2: SGHVS and FQNEAQ. CDR3 protein: CASSLNRGVGNTIYF. DNA of the CDR3: TGTGCCAGCAGCTTGAACAGGGGGGTTGGAAACACCATATATTTT. The full variable domain, its missing parts supplied by reference TRBV7-8 and TRBJ1-3, is GAGVSQSPRYKVAKRGQDVALRCDPISGHVSLFWYQQALGQGPEFLTYFQNEAQLDKSGLPSDRFFAERPEGSVSTLKIQRTQQEDSAVYLCASSLNRGVGNTIYFGEGSWLTVV.

V usage is TRBV27 and J usage is TRBJ1-1; perhaps TRBD1 as D (6 bases). The CDR3 has 12 amino acids. V was cut by 4 bases and J by 8 bases, with 11 bases left in between. Germline CDR1 and CDR2: MNHEY and SMNVEV (reference sequence). Written as DNA, the CDR3 is TGTGCCAGCAGTTCCACAGGGTGGGAAGCTTTCTTT. Its translation is CASSSTGWEAFF.

This clone was recorded once. In DNA form, the CDR3 reads TGTGCCAGCTCACCAAATCAGGGGAACACTGAAGCTTTCTTT. As protein: CASSPNQGNTEAFF. The chain carries TRBV18 and TRBJ1-1, with D possibly matching TRBD1 (5 bases). This CDR3 has 14 residues. The V end lost 2 bases, the J end lost 1 base, and 8 bases lay between the germline ends. Per germline, CDR1 KGHSH and CDR2 LQKENI.

The rearrangement joins TRBV27 to TRBJ1-2; perhaps TRBD1 as D (6 bases). This CDR3 has 16 residues. V was clipped by 5 bases and J by 6 bases, with 22 bases between them. The germline V gene encodes CDR1 MNHEY and CDR2 SMNVEV (reference sequence). DNA for the CDR3: TGTGCCAGCAGTGAGACAAGTGGACAGTCCTTTAATGGCTACACCTTC. It codes for CASSETSGQSFNGYTF.

The gene calls are TRBV18 and TRBJ1-3; 9 bases match TRBD1. Losses at the gene ends were 4 bases for V and 3 bases for J; bases not matched to a gene: 1. Germline V gives CDR1 KGHSH, CDR2 LQKENI. The CDR3 loop spans 14 amino acids. The CDR3 bases are TGTGCCAGCTCACGGGACAGGGTTGGAAACACCATATATTTT. This gives the protein CASSRDRVGNTIYF.

In regard to this clone: Mismatch with germline at one junction end may stem from a read error. The chain joins TRBV19 to TRBJ1-1, with D possibly TRBD1 on 5 matching bases. Germline V gene sequence: CDR1 LNHDA, CDR2 SQIVND (reference sequence). The CDR3 consists of 14 residues. The CDR3 DNA reads as TGTGCCAGTAGTCCCCAGGGTGGGAACGCTGAAGCTTTCTTT. Protein: CASSPQGGNAEAFF.

The J gene is TRBJ1-2, the V gene TRBV6-5; 9 bases map to TRBD1. The CDR3 spans 16 residues. CDR1 and CDR2 from the germline V gene are MNHEY and SVGAGI. Trimming removed 0 bases from V and 6 bases from J; junction bases left unmatched: 8. CDR3 sequence (DNA): TGTGCCAGCAGTTACTCGATGTTTGGACAGGGGCATGGCTACACCTTC. It specifies CASSYSMFGQGHGYTF.

CDR3 sequence: CASSYGQGAQGPEAFF. The CDR3 region has the DNA TGTGCCAGCAGTTACGGACAGGGGGCTCAGGGACCTGAAGCTTTCTTT. The chain uses TRBV6-5 and TRBJ1-1, with 11 bases aligning to TRBD1. Unmatched junction bases numbered 8, after V lost 2 bases and J lost 6 bases. Germline CDR1 and CDR2: MNHEY and SVGAGI. This CDR3 spans 16 amino acids.

This chain joins TRBV5-1 and TRBJ2-3, with 9 nucleotides matching TRBD2. In germline, CDR1 is SGHRS, CDR2 YFSETQ. This CDR3 is 17 amino acids long. Trimming at V came to 4 bases and at J to 0 bases, leaving 9 bases not matched to a gene. The CDR3 bases are TGCGCCAGCAGCCCGACGATAAGCGGGGGGAGCACAGATACGCAGTATTTT. Translating it yields CASSPTISGGSTDTQYF.

The DNA of the CDR3 is TGTGCCAGCACCCCAGGGGGCAGGTATGGCTACACCTTC. It translates to CASTPGGRYGYTF. The chain combines TRBV2 with TRBJ1-2; TRBD1 agrees at 8 bases. Unmatched junction bases numbered 6, after V lost 7 bases and J lost 5 bases. The CDR3 has 13 residues. CDR1 SNHLY and CDR2 FYNNEI come from the germline V gene.

There are a few counts of this clone. This chain uses TRBV7-8 with TRBJ1-1; D uncertain. This CDR3 has 15 residues. The V end was cut by 1 base, the J end by 5 bases, with 14 bases between. The V gene's germline CDR1 is SGHVS and CDR2 FQNEAQ. The CDR3 reads CASSLDSGSATEAFF. The CDR3 nucleotides read TGTGCCAGCAGCTTAGACTCAGGAAGTGCGACTGAAGCTTTCTTT.

The gene calls are TRBV6-1 and TRBJ1-5; the match to TRBD1 covers 7 bases. This CDR3 comprises 13 residues. CDR1 and CDR2 (germline): MNHNS, SASEGT. Trimming removed 7 bases from V and 5 bases from J; junction bases left unmatched: 5. This CDR3 is CASKHRGDQPQHF. The CDR3 DNA sequence: TGTGCCAGCAAACACAGGGGTGATCAGCCCCAGCATTTT.

The chain links TRBV11-2 to TRBJ2-5; possible D gene TRBD1, 6 bases. The CDR3 spans 15 residues. Germline assignment: CDR1 SGHAT and CDR2 FQNNGV. V lost 5 bases and J lost 5, with 18 bases in between. The CDR3 reads CASSIPQGVWETQYF. The CDR3 region has the DNA TGTGCCAGCAGCATACCACAGGGAGTTTGGGAGACCCAGTACTTC.

The J gene is TRBJ2-2, the V gene TRBV5-4, with TRBD1 as a possible D gene (6 bases). The CDR3 totals 15 residues. Trimming removed 6 bases at V and 7 bases at J, with 19 bases between. Germline V gene sequence: CDR1 SGHNT, CDR2 YYREEE (reference sequence). The CDR3 protein is CASNLAGARGGELFF. As DNA, the CDR3 is TGTGCCAGCAACCTAGCAGGGGCCCGGGGCGGGGAGCTGTTTTTT.

The chain joins TRBV10-3 to TRBJ1-2; D not certain. V lost 3 bases and J lost 7, with 6 bases in between. The CDR3 runs 11 residues. The germline V gene encodes CDR1 ENHRY and CDR2 SYGVKD. In DNA form, the CDR3 reads TGTGCCATCAGTGATCATTCTGGCTACACCTTC. Translating it yields CAISDHSGYTF.

The rearrangement links TRBV5-4 to TRBJ2-3; 7 bases agree with TRBD1. The V and J ends lost 0 bases and 1 base, in that order; junction bases with no gene match: 2. This CDR3 has 15 residues. The germline V gene encodes CDR1 SGHNT and CDR2 YYREEE (reference sequence). The CDR3 coding sequence is TGTGCCAGCAGCTTGGGGACAGGAGGCACAGATACGCAGTATTTT. Its protein is CASSLGTGGTDTQYF.

The rearrangement joins TRBV29-1 to TRBJ2-2; tentatively, D is TRBD1 (6 bases). CDR3 length: 13 residues. Germline V gene lookup returns CDR1 SQVTM and CDR2 ANQGSEA. Trimming removed 7 bases from V and 1 base from J, with 10 bases in between. The CDR3 is CSARTENTGELFF. CDR3 sequence (DNA): TGCAGCGCAAGGACAGAGAACACCGGGGAGCTGTTTTTT.

The chain joins TRBV10-3 to TRBJ2-5, with 7 positions matching TRBD2. Looked up from germline, CDR1 is ENHRY and CDR2 is SYGVKD. V lost 2 bases and J lost 6; bases outside the gene matches: 6. The length of the CDR3 is 14 residues. The CDR3 loop reads CAISEGGEKKTQYF. CDR3 bases: TGTGCCATCAGTGAGGGGGGGGAGAAAAAGACCCAGTACTTC.

The genes are TRBV6-4 and TRBJ2-3, with D possibly TRBD2 on 5 matching bases. This CDR3 has 13 amino acids. Trimming pared 3 bases from V and 8 bases from J, leaving 12 bases between. Per the germline V gene, CDR1 is MRHNA and CDR2 is SNTAGT. CDR3 amino acids: CASSEARGGTQYF. As DNA, the CDR3 is TGTGCCAGCAGTGAGGCCCGGGGTGGTACGCAGTATTTT.

The table lists this clone with a count of one. The chain couples TRBV11-2 to TRBJ1-1; D may be TRBD1 (5 bases). CDR1 SGHAT and CDR2 FQNNGV come from the germline V gene. The V and J ends lost 3 bases and 10 bases respectively, with 15 bases between them. The CDR3 is made up of 13 amino acids. The CDR3, as DNA: TGTGCCAGCAGCTTTGGGACTCAGAAGGCAGCTTTCTTT. Translation gives CASSFGTQKAAFF.

This sequence joins TRBV6-1 and TRBJ2-3, with 7 bases fitting TRBD2. J gave up 1 base and V 7 bases, and 2 bases lay outside the gene matches. The CDR3 consists of 13 residues. The V gene's germline CDR1 is MNHNS and CDR2 SASEGT. In DNA form, the CDR3 reads TGTGCCAGCATTCGGGGGGGCACAGATACGCAGTATTTT. It yields the protein CASIRGGTDTQYF.

The V gene is TRBV19, the J gene TRBJ2-3; 16 bases match TRBD2. The CDR3 consists of 20 residues. Losses at the gene ends were 4 bases for V and 3 bases for J; bases not matched to a gene: 13. Germline CDR1 is LNHDA and CDR2 is SQIVND (reference sequence). The CDR3 coding sequence is TGTGCCAGTAGTACCATGTTCTCGTGGGGACTAGCGGGGGGGACAGATACGCAGTATTTT. Amino acid sequence: CASSTMFSWGLAGGTDTQYF.

This sequence joins TRBV10-3 and TRBJ1-1; the D gene is possibly TRBD1 (5 bases). Trimming removed 4 bases from V and 1 base from J, with 13 bases in between. Germline V gene sequence: CDR1 ENHRY, CDR2 SYGVKD. There are 15 residues in the CDR3. In DNA, the CDR3 is TGTGCCATCAGTGCGACAGTACCACAGAACACTGAAGCTTTCTTT. Amino acids: CAISATVPQNTEAFF.

The rearrangement links TRBV9 to TRBJ1-1; D is possibly TRBD1 (6 bases). The germline gives CDR1 SGDLS, CDR2 YYNGEE. This CDR3 comprises 14 residues. Trimming shortened V by 4 bases and J by 1 base, and 11 bases separated the two germline ends. The CDR3 region has the DNA TGTGCCAGCAGCTCGGGACAACCGAACACTGAAGCTTTCTTT. As protein: CASSSGQPNTEAFF.

The V gene is TRBV6-6, the J gene TRBJ1-3; no clear D. The CDR3 contains 15 residues. V was pared by 0 bases and J by 3 bases, with 9 bases between. In germline, CDR1 is MNHNY, CDR2 SVGAGI (reference sequence). The CDR3 is CASSYSEGGGNTIYF. CDR3 nucleotide sequence: TGTGCCAGCAGTTACTCGGAGGGTGGTGGAAACACCATATATTTT.